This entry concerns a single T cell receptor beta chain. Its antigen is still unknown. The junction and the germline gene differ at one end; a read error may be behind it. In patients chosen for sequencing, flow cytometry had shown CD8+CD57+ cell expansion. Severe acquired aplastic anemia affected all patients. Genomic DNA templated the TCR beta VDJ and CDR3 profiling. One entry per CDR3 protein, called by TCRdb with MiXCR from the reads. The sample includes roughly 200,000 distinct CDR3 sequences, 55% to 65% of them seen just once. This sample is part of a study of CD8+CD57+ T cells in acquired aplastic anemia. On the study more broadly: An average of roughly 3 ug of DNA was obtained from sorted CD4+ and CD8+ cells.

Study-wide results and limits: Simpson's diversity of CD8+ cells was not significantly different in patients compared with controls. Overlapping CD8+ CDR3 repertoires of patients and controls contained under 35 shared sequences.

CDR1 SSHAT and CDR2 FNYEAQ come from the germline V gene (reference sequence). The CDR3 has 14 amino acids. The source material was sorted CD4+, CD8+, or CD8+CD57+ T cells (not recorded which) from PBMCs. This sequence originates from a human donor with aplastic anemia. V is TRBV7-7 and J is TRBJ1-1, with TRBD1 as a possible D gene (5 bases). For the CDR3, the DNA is TGTGCTAGCAGCCTTGGGGGAGGGGACACTGAAGCTTTCTTT. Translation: CASSLGGGDTEAFF.